Below are 5 T cell receptor beta chains sequenced from a single sample in a study of blood T cell repertoires in COVID-19. The assay was immunoSEQ multiplex PCR, and TCRdb's table has in-frame clones only and misses some. Here the sample spans a few hundred thousand clones, approximately 86% being singletons. Sample: peripheral blood. The receptors originated from a woman in her thirties who had recovered from COVID-19.

The chain carries TRBV5-1 and TRBJ2-7; D is possibly TRBD1 (5 bases). CDR3 length: 15 residues. The V gene's germline CDR1 is SGHRS and CDR2 YFSETQ. V gave up 3 bases and J gave up 4 bases, with 17 bases separating them. The CDR3 reads CASSSSQGPPYEQYF. The CDR3 bases are TGCGCCAGCAGCTCTTCCCAGGGTCCACCGTACGAGCAGTACTTC. Full variable domain (rest looked up from reference TRBV5-1 and TRBJ2-7): KAGVTQTPRYLIKTRGQQVTLSCSPISGHRSVSWYQQTPGQGLQFLFEYFSETQRNKGNFPGRFSGRQFSNSRSEMNVSTLELGDSALYLCASSSSQGPPYEQYFGPGTRLTVT.

This rearrangement joins TRBV9 to TRBJ1-1; the D gene is possibly TRBD1 (5 bases). The length of the CDR3 is 14 residues. V shed 3 bases and J shed 1 base, with 10 bases lying between them. Germline V gene lookup returns CDR1 SGDLS and CDR2 YYNGEE. CDR3 nucleotides: TGTGCCAGCAGCGCGACAGCCACGAACACTGAAGCTTTCTTT. Its translation is CASSATATNTEAFF.

CDR3: CASSQIRSWQGYEKLFF. The CDR3 DNA reads TGTGCCAGCAGCCAAATTCGGTCTTGGCAGGGATATGAAAAACTGTTTTTT. The V and J genes are TRBV14 and TRBJ1-4; D is perhaps TRBD1 (5 bases). Trimming removed 2 bases at V and 6 bases at J, with 19 bases between. This CDR3 has 17 residues. Germline V gene lookup returns CDR1 SGHDN and CDR2 FVKESK. Full variable domain (missing parts from reference TRBV14 and TRBJ1-4): EAGVTQFPSHSVIEKGQTVTLRCDPISGHDNLYWYRRVMGKEIKFLLHFVKESKQDESGMPNNRFLAERTGGTYSTLKVQPAELEDSGVYFCASSQIRSWQGYEKLFFGSGTQLSVL.

This chain connects TRBV5-1 to TRBJ2-5; D is possibly TRBD2 (6 bases). The V end was cut by 1 base, the J end by 3 bases, with 19 bases between. Germline V gene lookup returns CDR1 SGHRS and CDR2 YFSETQ. The CDR3 runs to 17 residues. CDR3 nucleotide sequence: TGCGCCAGCAGCTTGAATGCGGGAAAAAGCGTCAAAGAGACCCAGTACTTC. This sequence encodes CASSLNAGKSVKETQYF.

The rearrangement uses TRBV16 and TRBJ2-2; D is unresolved. Trimming left V 5 bases short and J 5 bases short, with 6 bases between. The V gene's germline CDR1 is KGHSY and CDR2 FQNENV. The CDR3 consists of 12 residues. CDR3 nucleotides: TGTGCCAGCAGCGTGAGGACCGGGGAGCTGTTTTTT. This codes for CASSVRTGELFF.